This passage covers 10 T cell receptor beta chains from one sample sequenced in a study of T cells in Graves' hyperthyroidism and ophthalmopathy. RNA transcripts served as the template for amplifying TCR beta CDR3 regions. First-round RT-PCR targeting the TCR CDR3 was performed with the HTBI primer set. TCRdb used MiXCR to reprocess the multiplex PCR reads, holding one entry per CDR3 protein. Seen here are about 280,000 distinct CDR3 sequences, under 30% observed once, and the top ten hold about 30%. The sequenced material came from blood. The receptors were gathered from a man aged 40-50 years with Graves' hyperthyroidism that later progressed to Graves' ophthalmopathy.

The chain has TRBV6-5 and TRBJ1-2; D is perhaps TRBD1 (5 bases). The CDR3 runs to 13 residues. CDR1 is MNHEY, CDR2 SVGAGI, per germline. V dropped 4 bases and J dropped 3 bases, with 9 bases sitting between them. The DNA for the CDR3 is TGTGCCAGCAGTTCCAGGGTACACTATGGCTACACCTTC. Its protein product is CASSSRVHYGYTF.

This clonotype was counted a single time. The V and J genes are TRBV19 and TRBJ2-7, with 9 bases aligning to TRBD1. Trimming took 4 bases from V and 5 from J; bases not matched to a gene: 9. CDR1 LNHDA and CDR2 SQIVND come from the germline V gene (reference sequence). The CDR3 runs to 15 residues. The CDR3: CASSNTGTGLHEQYF. DNA of the CDR3: TGTGCCAGTAGTAATACCGGGACAGGGTTACACGAGCAGTACTTC. The full variable domain, in which reference TRBV19 and TRBJ2-7 provide the parts outside the CDR3, is DGGITQSPKYLFRKEGQNVTLSCEQNLNHDAMYWYRQDPGQGLRLIYYSQIVNDFQKGDIAEGYSVSREKKESFPLTVTSAQKNPTAFYLCASSNTGTGLHEQYFGPGTRLTVT.

This clonotype has ten or more counts. A clone one base away is much larger, so this may be a read error. This sequence joins TRBV27 and TRBJ1-1; the D is unclear. Trimming pared 8 bases from V and 4 bases from J, leaving 17 bases between. The CDR3 totals 14 residues. Germline CDR1 and CDR2: MNHEY and SMNVEV (reference sequence). The CDR3 loop is CASGSHSMSTEAFF. CDR3 DNA: TGTGCCAGCGGAAGTCACAGCATGAGCACTGAAGCTTTCTTT.

The rearrangement joins TRBV6-5 to TRBJ1-6, with D possibly being TRBD1 (5 bases). In germline, CDR1 is MNHEY, CDR2 SVGAGI. Trimming removed 7 bases from V and 7 bases from J, with 11 bases in between. The CDR3 is 13 amino acids. The DNA for the CDR3 is TGTGCCAGCATGGGTCAGGGCAATTCACCCCTCCACTTT. This gives the protein CASMGQGNSPLHF.

In its sample, this clonotype was seen many times. The V call is TRBV7-9, the J call TRBJ2-5, with 11 bases matching TRBD1. From germline, CDR1 is SEHNR and CDR2 FQNEAQ (reference sequence). This CDR3 region has 16 residues. V trimming: 4 bases; J trimming: 0 bases; junction bases outside the gene matches: 4. CDR3 amino acids: CASSSRDRGYQETQYF. The CDR3 nucleotides read TGTGCCAGCAGCTCTCGGGACAGGGGGTACCAAGAGACCCAGTACTTC.

This clonotype was observed at least ten times. A much larger clone is a single base away; this may be a read error. The chain carries TRBV28 and TRBJ2-2; 7 bases are shared with TRBD1. Germline loops: CDR1 MDHEN, CDR2 SYDVKM. The CDR3 loop spans 14 amino acids. Germline trimming cut 10 bases from V and 5 bases from J; bases unmatched to any gene: 10. The CDR3 reads CANRFDRETGELFF. DNA of the CDR3: TGTGCCAACAGGTTTGACAGGGAGACCGGGGAGCTGTTTTTT.

This clonotype appeared many times. The rearrangement joins TRBV20-1 to TRBJ2-5, with D possibly matching TRBD2 (5 bases). Trimming took off 0 bases at V and 0 bases at J, with 23 bases between the two ends. Looked up from germline, CDR1 is DFQATT and CDR2 is SNEGSKA (reference sequence). This CDR3 region has 19 residues. The CDR3 loop reads CSARDGFDYLHSYQETQYF. Here the CDR3 DNA reads TGCAGTGCTAGAGATGGATTCGACTACCTTCACTCGTACCAAGAGACCCAGTACTTC.

The chain links TRBV6-5 to TRBJ2-5; 7 positions match TRBD1. This CDR3 comprises 15 residues. V was pared by 0 bases and J by 2 bases, with 3 bases of the junction left unmatched. Germline V lookup: CDR1 MNHEY, CDR2 SVGAGI. The DNA for the CDR3 is TGTGCCAGCAGTTACTCAGGGGGACAGCAAGAGACCCAGTACTTC. Residues: CASSYSGGQQETQYF.

The chain carries TRBV20-1 and TRBJ2-5, with 8 nucleotides matching TRBD2. Per the germline V gene, CDR1 is DFQATT and CDR2 is SNEGSKA (reference sequence). The V segment lost 5 bases and the J segment 7 bases; nucleotides outside the gene matches: 12. CDR3 size: 14 residues. DNA of the CDR3: TGCAGTGCTCCGTGGACTAGCAGACCGTCGACCCAGTACTTC. It translates to CSAPWTSRPSTQYF.

This clonotype was counted ten times or more. The J gene is TRBJ2-7, the V gene TRBV4-1, with 9 bases lining up with TRBD1. Germline trimming cut 4 bases from V and 7 bases from J; bases unmatched to any gene: 11. Germline CDR1 MGHRA, CDR2 YSYEKL. CDR3 length: 15 residues. The CDR3 DNA sequence: TGCGCCAGCAGCCTACCGGGACAGGGTATTTGGGAGCAGTACTTC. It is translated as CASSLPGQGIWEQYF.